A single sample is the source of the 24 T cell receptor beta chains below, sequenced in a study of identical twins. Using its own MiXCR run on the 5' RACE reads, TCRdb lists one record per CDR3 protein. The data contain hundreds of thousands of distinct CDR3 sequences, 9% to 15% of them singletons. The sample was also linked to a second study, of yellow fever vaccine responses in identical twins.

The source material was PBMCs. Receptors were obtained from a woman in her late teens or twenties in good health.

The chain has TRBV7-9 and TRBJ2-5; D remains unclear. CDR1 is SEHNR, CDR2 FQNEAQ, per germline (reference sequence). Trimming took off 4 bases at V and 5 bases at J, with 11 bases between the two ends. This CDR3 is built from 13 residues. The CDR3 spells CASSSPARETQYF. The DNA of the CDR3 is TGTGCCAGCAGCTCCCCAGCCCGGGAGACCCAGTACTTC. The full variable domain, in which reference TRBV7-9 and TRBJ2-5 provide the parts outside the CDR3, is DTGVSQNPRHKITKRGQNVTFRCDPISEHNRLYWYRQTLGQGPEFLTYFQNEAQLEKSRLLSDRFSAERPKGSFSTLEIQRTEQGDSAMYLCASSSPARETQYFGPGTRLLVL.

This rearrangement joins TRBV20-1 to TRBJ1-5, with a possible D match to TRBD1 (5 bases). Per germline, CDR1 DFQATT and CDR2 SNEGSKA (reference sequence). V lost 3 bases to trimming and J lost 6 bases, with 12 bases between them. This CDR3 is built from 13 residues. Here the CDR3 DNA reads TGCAGTGCTAGTACCCAGGGAAGTCAGCCCCAGCATTTT. Protein: CSASTQGSQPQHF.

This clonotype was recorded at least ten times. The chain employs TRBV10-3 and TRBJ1-2; TRBD1 is a possible D gene (5 bases). The CDR3 spans 15 residues. Trimming removed 7 bases from V and 0 bases from J, with 15 bases in between. Per germline, CDR1 ENHRY and CDR2 SYGVKD. Here the CDR3 reads CAITQGPVSNYGYTF. The CDR3 DNA is TGTGCCATCACGCAGGGACCTGTTTCTAACTATGGCTACACCTTC.

This rearrangement joins TRBV6-1 to TRBJ2-7; TRBD2 is a possible D gene (6 bases). The CDR3 has 13 amino acids. V was pared by 7 bases and J by 2 bases, with 12 bases between. Germline lookup yields CDR1 MNHNS and CDR2 SASEGT. CDR3 in amino acids: CASKPTGAYEQYF. DNA for the CDR3: TGTGCCAGCAAACCGACGGGGGCCTACGAGCAGTACTTC.

The J gene is TRBJ1-1, the V gene TRBV20-1; possible D gene TRBD1, 6 bases. The CDR3 is 15 residues long. Germline-derived CDR1 and CDR2 are DFQATT and SNEGSKA (reference sequence). The V gene lost 0 bases and the J gene lost 2 bases, with 13 bases spanning the gap. The CDR3 DNA is TGCAGTGCTAGAGACCTTGACAGGCTTAACACTGAAGCTTTCTTT. Translated: CSARDLDRLNTEAFF.

This clonotype came up a few times. The chain uses TRBV20-1 and TRBJ2-1; D possibly corresponds to TRBD1 (6 bases). V lost 1 base to trimming and J lost 2 bases, with 12 bases between them. The CDR3 is 15 residues long. CDR1 and CDR2 (germline): DFQATT, SNEGSKA (reference sequence). The DNA of the CDR3 is TGCAGTGCTAGAGGGGGGCTTGCGGCCTACAATGAGCAGTTCTTC. Residues: CSARGGLAAYNEQFF.

This clonotype was seen a handful of times. V is TRBV11-2 and J is TRBJ2-2; D not resolved. This CDR3 comprises 17 residues. Germline V gene sequence: CDR1 SGHAT, CDR2 FQNNGV. V dropped 4 bases and J dropped 4 bases, with 19 bases sitting between them. The CDR3 sequence: CASSSRGDKGSTGELFF. CDR3 in DNA: TGTGCCAGCAGCTCTAGAGGAGATAAGGGAAGCACCGGGGAGCTGTTTTTT.

The rearrangement joins TRBV3-1 to TRBJ2-5, with no clear D. The germline CDR1 and CDR2 sequences are LGHDT and YNNKEL (reference sequence). The CDR3 totals 13 residues. Trimming shortened V by 4 bases and J by 2 bases, and 8 bases separated the two germline ends. The CDR3 here is CASSRRQQETQYF. CDR3 bases: TGTGCCAGCAGCCGGCGTCAGCAAGAGACCCAGTACTTC.

This clonotype was found once. The chain joins TRBV3-1 to TRBJ2-5, with D unclear. Trimming removed 1 base at V and 2 bases at J, with 8 bases between. The CDR3 contains 14 residues. Germline lookup yields CDR1 LGHDT and CDR2 YNNKEL (reference sequence). In nucleotides, the CDR3 is TGTGCCAGCAGCCAAGCGGGCAGACAAGAGACCCAGTACTTC. Protein: CASSQAGRQETQYF.

This clonotype has a count of ten or more. The J gene is TRBJ2-7, the V gene TRBV12-3 or TRBV12-4, with TRBD1 matching over 9 bases. Unmatched junction bases numbered 9, after V lost 3 bases and J lost 9 bases. The CDR3 totals 14 residues. For the CDR3, the DNA is TGTGCCAGCAGTTTGGAGGACAGGGGCTCCCGGCAGTACTTC. This gives the protein CASSLEDRGSRQYF.

The chain has TRBV10-3 and TRBJ2-2, with 12 bases lining up with TRBD2. The CDR3 has 14 residues. CDR1 and CDR2 from the germline V gene are ENHRY and SYGVKD. The junction had 5 bases not matched to a gene; V was cut back by 11 bases and J by 4 bases. In nucleotides, the CDR3 is TGTGCCGTCCCTAGCGGGAGGGCCACCGGGGAGCTGTTTTTT. Encoded protein: CAVPSGRATGELFF.

This clonotype occurred many times. The J gene is TRBJ1-1, the V gene TRBV7-2; D is undetermined. Between the trimmed V and J ends, which lost 8 bases and 0 bases, there was a span of 10 bases. Germline V gene lookup returns CDR1 SGHTA and CDR2 FQGNSA. The CDR3 is 13 residues long. The CDR3 loop reads CASRPGMNTEAFF. DNA for the CDR3: TGTGCCAGCCGGCCCGGGATGAACACTGAAGCTTTCTTT.

This chain links TRBV7-9 with TRBJ1-1, with D perhaps matching TRBD1 (6 bases). Deletions cut 4 bases from V and 8 bases from J, with 14 bases between. This CDR3 has 13 amino acids. The germline V gene encodes CDR1 SEHNR and CDR2 FQNEAQ (reference sequence). Here the CDR3 reads CASSYDWGPEAFF. The CDR3 DNA follows: TGTGCCAGCAGCTACGATTGGGGGCCGGAAGCTTTCTTT.

The chain combines TRBV6-2 or TRBV6-3 with TRBJ2-3; 7 nucleotides match TRBD2. The CDR3 runs 14 residues. Germline CDR1 and CDR2: MNHEY and SVGEGT. After removal of 8 bases from V and 5 bases from J, the junction contained 10 bases not matched to a gene. The CDR3 DNA sequence: TGTGCCAGCGACCTAGCGCGGGGGAAAGATACGCAGTATTTT. Its translation is CASDLARGKDTQYF.

This clonotype has at least ten counts. The chain has TRBV11-2 and TRBJ2-1; D unresolved. The CDR3 spans 15 residues. V dropped 2 bases and J dropped 4 bases, with 12 bases sitting between them. Germline V gene lookup returns CDR1 SGHAT and CDR2 FQNNGV. CDR3 sequence reads: CASSLLGPFYNEQFF. DNA for the CDR3: TGTGCCAGCAGCTTATTGGGTCCGTTTTACAATGAGCAGTTCTTC.

The genes are TRBV7-6 and TRBJ2-1; tentatively, D is TRBD2 (7 bases). Trimming removed 5 bases at V and 3 bases at J, with 17 bases between. Germline loops: CDR1 SGHVS, CDR2 FNYEAQ. The CDR3 spans 16 residues. DNA of the CDR3: TGTGCCAGCAGCCGCGGGGGCGAGGGCTTCTACAATGAGCAGTTCTTC. It yields the protein CASSRGGEGFYNEQFF.

The chain combines TRBV29-1 with TRBJ1-1; D is ambiguous. The CDR3 extends over 13 amino acids. Germline CDR1 and CDR2: SQVTM and ANQGSEA. The germline V and J ends were trimmed by 3 bases and 0 bases, with 8 bases remaining between them. As DNA, the CDR3 is TGCAGCGTTGAGGGCAGTTTGAACACTGAAGCTTTCTTT. This encodes CSVEGSLNTEAFF.

The chain combines TRBV10-3 with TRBJ2-7, with 8 positions matching TRBD1. Looked up from germline, CDR1 is ENHRY and CDR2 is SYGVKD. CDR3 size: 14 residues. The trim removed 4 bases at V and 7 bases at J, leaving 9 bases unmatched. This CDR3 is CAISGTGSPGEQYV. DNA for the CDR3: TGTGCCATCAGTGGGACAGGGTCCCCTGGGGAGCAGTACGTC.

The V and J genes are TRBV7-9 and TRBJ1-4, with D unclear. This CDR3 spans 14 amino acids. V dropped 1 base and J dropped 4 bases, with 7 bases sitting between them. Germline V lookup: CDR1 SEHNR, CDR2 FQNEAQ (reference sequence). CDR3 amino acids: CASSLDVRNEKLFF. As DNA, the CDR3 is TGTGCCAGCAGCTTAGATGTGCGTAATGAAAAACTGTTTTTT.

In its sample, this clonotype was seen a few times. This chain connects TRBV5-1 to TRBJ2-1; perhaps TRBD2 as D (6 bases). Germline V lookup: CDR1 SGHRS, CDR2 YFSETQ. There are 15 residues in the CDR3. V was cut by 4 bases and J by 0 bases, with 11 bases left in between. CDR3 nucleotides: TGCGCCAGCAGCGCCGCTAGCGACTCCTACAATGAGCAGTTCTTC. As protein: CASSAASDSYNEQFF. The variable domain in full, with the rest retrieved from reference TRBV5-1 and TRBJ2-1, is KAGVTQTPRYLIKTRGQQVTLSCSPISGHRSVSWYQQTPGQGLQFLFEYFSETQRNKGNFPGRFSGRQFSNSRSEMNVSTLELGDSALYLCASSAASDSYNEQFFGPGTRLTVL.

This clonotype was picked up many times. This chain connects TRBV12-3 or TRBV12-4 to TRBJ2-2; possibly TRBD1 for D (6 bases). With 6 bases removed from V and 2 bases from J, the gap between germline ends came to 10 bases. The CDR3 loop spans 14 amino acids. Here the CDR3 reads CASRRQANTGELFF. The CDR3 region has the DNA TGTGCCAGCAGGAGACAGGCTAACACCGGGGAGCTGTTTTTT.

The chain links TRBV9 to TRBJ1-2; D ambiguous. V gave up 0 bases and J gave up 1 base, with 7 bases separating them. The CDR3 is made up of 14 amino acids. The V gene's germline CDR1 is SGDLS and CDR2 YYNGEE. Here the CDR3 reads CASSVVDLNYGYTF. The CDR3 DNA is TGTGCCAGCAGCGTAGTGGACCTTAACTATGGCTACACCTTC.

This clonotype was seen a handful of times. J is TRBJ2-7 and V is TRBV11-2, with TRBD1 matching over 9 bases. Germline V gene data show CDR1 as SGHAT and CDR2 as FQNNGV. V gave up 6 bases and J gave up 0 bases; unmatched junction bases: 12. The CDR3 runs to 17 residues. The DNA for the CDR3 is TGTGCCAGCAGTTTTGTTCCAACGGGACAGGGCTCCTACGAGCAGTACTTC. Its protein product is CASSFVPTGQGSYEQYF.

This clonotype was seen ten or more times. The rearrangement links TRBV5-8 to TRBJ2-7; no reliable D call. This CDR3 has 17 residues. Trimming pared 0 bases from V and 1 base from J, leaving 17 bases between. Germline V lookup: CDR1 SGHTS, CDR2 YDEGEE. The CDR3 sequence is CASSLASSTRKSYEQYF. DNA of the CDR3: TGTGCCAGCAGCTTGGCTTCAAGTACGAGAAAGTCCTACGAGCAGTACTTC.